Listed below are T cell receptor beta chains from one sample, sequenced in a study of cytomegalovirus exposure and HLA in healthy donors. Repertoires were generated with immunoSEQ multiplex PCR, while TCRdb's copy carries only in-frame clones and drops some. There are under 150,000 clones in the sample; roughly 83% occur only once, and around 4.3% lies in the top ten. The source material was PBMCs. These receptors all come from a man aged 35 to 55 in good health and CMV-seropositive. CDR3s include the opening cysteine and the closing phenylalanine or tryptophan. Fields, in order: J gene, clone size, D gene, V gene, CDR3 protein, CDR3 DNA. D genes are given only for firm matches. The size entry is marked missing in some rows and otherwise reads once, few, many or a size class.

J: TRBJ2-5; size: once; D: -; V: TRBV4-1; CDR3: CASSQAGWGQETQYF; DNA: TGCGCCAGCAGCCAAGCGGGGTGGGGACAAGAGACCCAGTACTTC
J: TRBJ1-5; size: -; D: -; V: TRBV5-1; CDR3: CASSLFETGGNQPQHF; DNA: TGCGCCAGCAGCCTGTTTGAGACGGGGGGCAATCAGCCCCAGCATTTT
J: TRBJ1-6; size: -; D: TRBD1; V: TRBV30; CDR3: CAWSVRGTGGRSLHF; DNA: TGTGCCTGGAGTGTACGCGGGACAGGGGGTCGGTCCCTCCACTTT
J: TRBJ1-5; size: once; D: -; V: TRBV19; CDR3: CASKKGGDQPQHF; DNA: TGTGCCAGTAAAAAGGGGGGGGATCAGCCCCAGCATTTT
J: TRBJ1-1; size: -; D: -; V: TRBV6-5; CDR3: CASSPGHGLNTEAFF; DNA: TGTGCCAGCAGTCCAGGACACGGCCTGAACACTGAAGCTTTCTTT
J: TRBJ2-4; size: once; D: TRBD2; V: TRBV7-2; CDR3: CASASGSEVQYF; DNA: TGTGCCAGCGCCAGCGGGAGCGAGGTTCAGTACTTC
J: TRBJ1-3; size: -; D: -; V: TRBV5-4; CDR3: CASSRDGGASGNTIYF; DNA: TGTGCCAGCAGCCGAGATGGAGGGGCCTCCGGAAACACCATATATTTT
J: TRBJ1-1; size: once; D: -; V: TRBV27; CDR3: CASSRLGGVNTEAFF; DNA: TGTGCCAGCAGCCGCTTGGGCGGGGTGAACACTGAAGCTTTCTTT
J: TRBJ1-1; size: -; D: -; V: TRBV30; CDR3: CAWRFMNTEAFF; DNA: TGTGCCTGGAGGTTCATGAACACTGAAGCTTTCTTT
J: TRBJ2-7; size: -; D: TRBD1; V: TRBV11-3; CDR3: CASSPGQGAGAGEQYF; DNA: TGTGCCAGCAGCCCTGGACAGGGGGCGGGGGCTGGAGAGCAGTACTTC
J: TRBJ2-3; size: -; D: TRBD2; V: TRBV5-1; CDR3: CASRIAGFSTDTQYF; DNA: TGCGCCAGCAGAATAGCGGGCTTTAGCACAGATACGCAGTATTTT
J: TRBJ2-7; size: -; D: -; V: TRBV7-9; CDR3: CASILRRSPRCEQYF; DNA: TGTGCCAGCATCCTAAGGAGGTCCCCCCGGTGCGAGCAGTACTTC
J: TRBJ1-1; size: few; D: -; V: TRBV19; CDR3: CASSTADKGMTEAFF; DNA: TGTGCCAGTAGTACCGCGGACAAGGGAATGACTGAAGCTTTCTTT
J: TRBJ2-7; size: few; D: TRBD1; V: TRBV11-2; CDR3: CASSFGTGIYEQYF; DNA: TGTGCCAGCAGCTTCGGGACAGGGATCTACGAGCAGTACTTC
J: TRBJ2-5; size: -; D: -; V: TRBV7-9; CDR3: CSSSQESQETQYF; DNA: TGTTCCAGCAGTCAAGAGAGCCAAGAGACCCAGTACTTC
J: TRBJ2-7; size: -; D: -; V: TRBV7-9; CDR3: CASSLRGGLPNEQYF; DNA: TGTGCCAGCAGCTTAAGGGGGGGCCTCCCCAACGAGCAGTACTTC